One sample yielded the 9 T cell receptor beta chains listed below, sequenced in a study of CD8+CD57+ T cells in acquired aplastic anemia. The use of genomic DNA as template underpinned the TCR beta VDJ and CDR3 profiling. Each CDR3 protein gets one entry after TCRdb re-called the reads with MiXCR. In the table there are 200,000 to 250,000 distinct CDR3 sequences, about 37% of which are singletons. The sequenced sample was sorted CD4+, CD8+, or CD8+CD57+ T cells (not recorded which) from PBMCs. These receptors were obtained from a human donor in good health, serving as a control.

This chain joins TRBV4-2 and TRBJ1-5, with a tentative D call TRBD1 (6 bases). This CDR3 is built from 15 residues. V shed 1 base and J shed 4 bases, with 11 bases lying between them. CDR1 LGHNA and CDR2 YNFKEQ come from the germline V gene. The CDR3 reads CASSQGGGDNQPQHF. The CDR3 bases are TGTGCCAGCAGCCAAGGAGGGGGGGATAATCAGCCCCAGCATTTT.

This clonotype has more than one count but fewer than ten. The chain recombines TRBV4-1 with TRBJ2-1, with 12 bases fitting TRBD2. After removal of 2 bases from V and 4 bases from J, the junction contained 3 bases not matched to a gene. The length of the CDR3 is 16 residues. Germline CDR1 MGHRA, CDR2 YSYEKL. CDR3 amino acids: CASSQPGTSGYNEQFF. The CDR3 DNA follows: TGCGCCAGCAGCCAACCCGGGACTAGCGGGTACAATGAGCAGTTCTTC.

A word on this clonotype: At one end, the junction sequence differs from germline, possibly due to a read error. This rearrangement joins TRBV6-1 to TRBJ2-7; D remains ambiguous. CDR1 MNHNS and CDR2 SASEGT come from the germline V gene. This CDR3 spans 14 amino acids. The CDR3 bases are TGTGCCAGCAGTGTTGATAGGTTCTCCTACGGGCAGTACTTC. Translating gives CASSVDRFSYGQYF.

This clonotype was observed many times. V is TRBV4-1 and J is TRBJ2-7; 10 bases map to TRBD2. J gave up 6 bases and V 2 bases, and 7 bases lay outside the gene matches. The CDR3 has 15 amino acids. The germline gives CDR1 MGHRA, CDR2 YSYEKL. CDR3 nucleotide sequence: TGCGCCAGCAGCCAATACCTAGCGGGAGTACTCGAGCAGTACTTC. This sequence encodes CASSQYLAGVLEQYF.

This clonotype was seen a single time. This may be a read error: a much more frequent sequence differs by one nucleotide. Lacking the conserved final phenylalanine or tryptophan, this CDR3 likely reflects a read error. The chain carries TRBV7-9 and TRBJ1-1, with a tentative D call TRBD1 (5 bases). There are 13 residues in the CDR3. Trimming pared 4 bases from V and 10 bases from J, leaving 16 bases between. The germline CDR1 and CDR2 sequences are SEHNR and FQNEAQ (reference sequence). The chain's CDR3 is CASSSYQTGGAFL. The CDR3 DNA follows: TGTGCCAGCAGCTCATATCAAACAGGAGGAGCTTTCCTT.

This clonotype was recorded many times. The chain joins TRBV7-8 to TRBJ2-1, with D tentatively TRBD2 (6 bases). Trimming removed 8 bases from V and 5 bases from J, with 19 bases in between. CDR1 and CDR2 from the germline V gene are SGHVS and FQNEAQ. The CDR3 runs 15 residues. The CDR3 region has the DNA TGTGCCAGCTATGCTCCGGGACTGGGTCACAATGAGCAGTTCTTC. It yields the protein CASYAPGLGHNEQFF.

About this clonotype itself: A much larger clone sits a single nucleotide away, making a read error possible. The chain has TRBV5-1 and TRBJ1-2; no clear D. The CDR3 is 14 amino acids. Germline loops: CDR1 SGHRS, CDR2 YFSETQ. The DNA of the CDR3 is TGCGTCAGCAGCTTGGATCACGTCTACTATGGCTACACCTTC. Residues: CVSSLDHVYYGYTF.

This clonotype was recorded many times. This chain uses TRBV7-3 with TRBJ2-3; 7 bases agree with TRBD1. V was clipped by 2 bases and J by 5 bases; unmatched bases: 7. The germline V gene has CDR1 SGHTA and CDR2 FQGTGA. The CDR3 extends over 15 amino acids. CDR3 sequence: CASSLRGGRGDTQYF. The CDR3 DNA sequence: TGTGCCAGCAGCTTACGAGGGGGCCGGGGAGATACGCAGTATTTT.

This sequence joins TRBV5-1 and TRBJ1-6; 7 nucleotides line up with TRBD1. CDR3 size: 16 residues. V shed 0 bases, J shed 9 bases, and the junction held 9 bases outside the gene matches. The germline CDR1 and CDR2 sequences are SGHRS and YFSETQ. As DNA, the CDR3 is TGCGCCAGCAGCTTGGCCCGTGGGGGGGACAGTTCACCCCTCCACTTT. Amino acid sequence: CASSLARGGDSSPLHF.